Below are 16 T cell receptor beta chains sequenced from a single sample in a study of cytomegalovirus exposure and HLA in healthy donors. The PCR was carried out with 60 Vbeta primers and 13 Jbeta primers. The method was immunoSEQ multiplex PCR; TCRdb's version includes in-frame clones alone and lacks a portion of them. The profile covers about 210,000 clones, with approximately 84% appearing a single time and 0.2% to 0.25% taken by the ten largest. The sample consisted of PBMCs. These receptors were taken from a girl under 10 years old in good health and CMV-seronegative.

The chain links TRBV5-4 to TRBJ2-3, with D possibly being TRBD2 (6 bases). The CDR3 consists of 13 residues. The V end was cut by 10 bases, the J end by 5 bases, with 17 bases between. CDR1 is SGHNT, CDR2 YYREEE, per germline (reference sequence). DNA of the CDR3: TGTGCCGTGATCGAGCGGCGGGAAGATACGCAGTATTTT. Its protein is CAVIERREDTQYF.

CDR3 bases: TGTGCCAGCAGTGCCACGATGCGGACTAGCGGGGGTCAGACGCAGTATTTT. Residues: CASSATMRTSGGQTQYF. The chain links TRBV6-1 to TRBJ2-3; the match to TRBD2 covers 13 bases. The CDR3 totals 17 residues. With 4 bases clipped from V and 9 bases from J, the junction kept 13 bases outside the gene matches. Germline loops: CDR1 MNHNS, CDR2 SASEGT.

The chain recombines TRBV19 with TRBJ1-5; weak D call: TRBD1 (5 bases). In germline, CDR1 is LNHDA, CDR2 SQIVND (reference sequence). The V gene lost 7 bases and the J gene lost 0 bases, with 13 bases spanning the gap. The CDR3 totals 15 residues. CDR3 protein: CASIGTPYSNQPQHF. CDR3 DNA: TGTGCCAGTATTGGGACTCCTTATAGCAATCAGCCCCAGCATTTT.

The chain has TRBV19 and TRBJ2-1; 10 bases fit TRBD2. CDR1 and CDR2 (germline): LNHDA, SQIVND (reference sequence). This CDR3 spans 15 amino acids. Unmatched junction bases numbered 6, after V lost 6 bases and J lost 4 bases. The CDR3 protein is CASSRLAGEYNEQFF. The CDR3 DNA reads TGTGCCAGTAGCCGCCTAGCGGGAGAGTACAATGAGCAGTTCTTC.

J is TRBJ1-1 and V is TRBV6-5, with D unresolved. The CDR3 length is 11 residues. Germline loops: CDR1 MNHEY, CDR2 SVGAGI. V was trimmed by 7 bases and J by 7 bases, leaving 10 bases between them. CDR3 DNA: TGTGCCAGCACAGGAGGCCGTGAAGCTTTCTTT. It specifies CASTGGREAFF.

The V call is TRBV25-1, the J call TRBJ1-4; 7 nucleotides agree with TRBD1. CDR3 length equals 16 residues. V trimming: 2 bases; J trimming: 8 bases; junction bases outside the gene matches: 11. Looked up from germline, CDR1 is MGHDK and CDR2 is SYGVNS. The CDR3 DNA sequence: TGTGCCAGCAGTGAAAGTGGGACAGAGGTAAGAGAAAAACTGTTTTTT. Its protein product is CASSESGTEVREKLFF.

This clone was observed once. This chain links TRBV5-1 with TRBJ2-3; D is uncertain. V was trimmed by 1 base and J by 3 bases, leaving 12 bases between them. Germline V gene sequence: CDR1 SGHRS, CDR2 YFSETQ. The CDR3 contains 15 residues. The CDR3 loop reads CASSLPSPDTDTQYF. As DNA, the CDR3 is TGCGCCAGCAGCTTGCCTAGTCCCGATACAGATACGCAGTATTTT.

The chain combines TRBV6-1 with TRBJ1-4; D remains unclear. V was cut by 5 bases and J by 6 bases, with 16 bases left in between. The CDR3 extends over 15 amino acids. The germline CDR1 and CDR2 sequences are MNHNS and SASEGT. CDR3 nucleotide sequence: TGTGCCAGCAGTAACGGCCGGAGAGTGGATGAAAAACTGTTTTTT. Translated: CASSNGRRVDEKLFF.

With regard to this clone: A junction end diverges from the germline sequence, so it may reflect a read error. In the same sample, other DNA sequences code for this CDR3. This chain connects TRBV19 to TRBJ1-2; 7 bases match TRBD1. CDR1 is LNHDA and CDR2 is SQIVND in the germline V gene (reference sequence). CDR3 length: 15 amino acids. Here the CDR3 reads CASTETGTANYGYTF. The CDR3 DNA sequence: TGTGCCAGTACCGAAACCGGGACAGCTAACTATGGCTACACCTTT.

This clone was observed a handful of times. V is TRBV7-7 and J is TRBJ1-1; D gene ambiguous. The CDR3 length is 13 residues. The ends were cut back, 5 bases at V and 1 base at J, with 8 bases in the middle. Germline assignment: CDR1 SSHAT and CDR2 FNYEAQ (reference sequence). The CDR3 protein is CASSPKENTEAFF. The CDR3 nucleotides are TGTGCCAGCAGCCCTAAAGAGAACACTGAAGCTTTCTTT.

A word on this clone: The sample contains more than one DNA sequence encoding this CDR3. This chain links TRBV15 with TRBJ2-7; D not certain. The germline V gene encodes CDR1 LNHNV and CDR2 YYDKDF (reference sequence). This CDR3 is built from 12 residues. V lost 1 base, J lost 3 bases, and 4 bases lay in between. The CDR3 nucleotides are TGTGCCACCAGCAGAGTCGGCTACGAGCAGTACTTC. Translating it yields CATSRVGYEQYF.

The chain recombines TRBV7-9 with TRBJ1-4; D gene uncertain. V lost 5 bases to trimming and J lost 8 bases, with 6 bases between them. The germline gives CDR1 SEHNR, CDR2 FQNEAQ (reference sequence). This CDR3 comprises 11 residues. CDR3 protein: CASSTREKLFF. The CDR3 coding sequence is TGTGCCAGCAGCACCAGGGAAAAACTGTTTTTT.

This clone was detected only a few times. The CDR3 is CAWSFDQGKNTIYF. In DNA, the CDR3 is TGTGCCTGGAGCTTCGATCAGGGAAAAAACACCATATATTTT. The chain joins TRBV30 to TRBJ1-3; tentatively, D is TRBD1 (5 bases). The CDR3 loop spans 14 amino acids. Per the germline V gene, CDR1 is GTSNPN and CDR2 is SVGIG (reference sequence). V lost 3 bases, J lost 6 bases, and 15 bases lay in between.

The chain is built from TRBV30 and TRBJ2-1, with no clear D. The CDR3 covers 12 residues. Germline V gives CDR1 GTSNPN, CDR2 SVGIG (reference sequence). The ends were cut back, 4 bases at V and 2 bases at J, with 6 bases in the middle. The chain's CDR3 is CAWMATYNEQFF. The CDR3 coding sequence is TGTGCCTGGATGGCCACCTACAATGAGCAGTTCTTC.

V usage is TRBV7-8 and J usage is TRBJ2-1, with a tentative D call TRBD2 (5 bases). This CDR3 contains 12 residues. Germline-derived CDR1 and CDR2 are SGHVS and FQNEAQ. Trimming removed 0 bases at V and 8 bases at J, with 5 bases between. Here the CDR3 reads CASSLARDEQFF. The CDR3 region has the DNA TGTGCCAGCAGCTTAGCGAGGGATGAGCAGTTCTTC.

The chain employs TRBV27 and TRBJ1-3, with D perhaps matching TRBD1 (5 bases). The CDR3 runs 17 residues. The V gene's germline CDR1 is MNHEY and CDR2 SMNVEV (reference sequence). V lost 3 bases and J lost 0, with 15 bases in between. The CDR3 DNA sequence: TGTGCCAGCAGTTTTGGGAGGGGACCCAACTCTGGAAACACCATATATTTT. This encodes CASSFGRGPNSGNTIYF.